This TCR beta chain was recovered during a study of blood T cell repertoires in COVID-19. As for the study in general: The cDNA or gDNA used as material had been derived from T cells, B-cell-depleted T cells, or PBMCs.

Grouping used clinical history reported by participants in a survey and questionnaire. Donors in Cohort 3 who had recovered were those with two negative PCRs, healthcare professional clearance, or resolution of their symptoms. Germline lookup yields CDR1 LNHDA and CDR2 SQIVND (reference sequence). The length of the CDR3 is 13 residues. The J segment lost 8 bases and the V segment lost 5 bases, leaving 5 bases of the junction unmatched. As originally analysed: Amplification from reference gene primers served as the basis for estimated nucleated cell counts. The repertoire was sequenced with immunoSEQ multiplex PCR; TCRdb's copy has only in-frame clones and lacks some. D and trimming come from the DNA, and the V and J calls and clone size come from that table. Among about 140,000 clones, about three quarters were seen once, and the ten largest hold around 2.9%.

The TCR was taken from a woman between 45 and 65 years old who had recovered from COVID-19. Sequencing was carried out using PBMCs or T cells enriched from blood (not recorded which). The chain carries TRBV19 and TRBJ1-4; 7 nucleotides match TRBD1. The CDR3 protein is CASSQQGHEKLFF. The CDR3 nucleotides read TGTGCCAGTAGTCAACAGGGGCACGAAAAACTGTTTTTT.